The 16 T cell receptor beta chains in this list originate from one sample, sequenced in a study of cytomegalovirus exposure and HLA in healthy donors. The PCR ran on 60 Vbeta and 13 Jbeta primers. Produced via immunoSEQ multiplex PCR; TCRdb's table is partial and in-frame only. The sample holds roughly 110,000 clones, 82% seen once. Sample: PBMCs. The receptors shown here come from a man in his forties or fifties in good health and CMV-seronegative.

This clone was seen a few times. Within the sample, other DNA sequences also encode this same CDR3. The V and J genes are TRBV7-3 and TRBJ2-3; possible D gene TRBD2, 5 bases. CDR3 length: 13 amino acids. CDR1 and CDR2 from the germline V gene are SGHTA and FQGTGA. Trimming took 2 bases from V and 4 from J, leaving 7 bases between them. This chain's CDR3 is CASSLAGADTQYF. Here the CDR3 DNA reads TGTGCCAGCAGCTTAGCGGGCGCAGATACGCAGTATTTT.

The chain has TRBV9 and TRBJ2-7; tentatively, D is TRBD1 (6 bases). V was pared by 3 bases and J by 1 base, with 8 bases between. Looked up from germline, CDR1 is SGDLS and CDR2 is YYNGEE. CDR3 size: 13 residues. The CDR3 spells CASSGGQSYEQYF. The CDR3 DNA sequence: TGTGCCAGCAGCGGAGGACAGTCCTACGAGCAGTACTTC.

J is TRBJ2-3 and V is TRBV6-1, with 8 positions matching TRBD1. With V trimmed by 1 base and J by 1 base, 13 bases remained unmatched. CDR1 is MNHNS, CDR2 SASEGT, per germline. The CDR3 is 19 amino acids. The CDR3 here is CASSEVWRISRGRTDTQYF. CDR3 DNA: TGTGCCAGCAGTGAAGTGTGGCGAATTAGCAGGGGGCGCACAGATACGCAGTATTTT.

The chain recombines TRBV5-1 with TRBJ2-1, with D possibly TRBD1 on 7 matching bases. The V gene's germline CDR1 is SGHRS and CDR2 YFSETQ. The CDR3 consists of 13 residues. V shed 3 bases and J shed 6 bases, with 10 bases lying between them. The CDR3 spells CASSWGDSNEQFF. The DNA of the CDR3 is TGCGCCAGCAGCTGGGGGGACAGCAATGAGCAGTTCTTC. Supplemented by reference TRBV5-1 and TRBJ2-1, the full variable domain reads KAGVTQTPRYLIKTRGQQVTLSCSPISGHRSVSWYQQTPGQGLQFLFEYFSETQRNKGNFPGRFSGRQFSNSRSEMNVSTLELGDSALYLCASSWGDSNEQFFGPGTRLTVL.

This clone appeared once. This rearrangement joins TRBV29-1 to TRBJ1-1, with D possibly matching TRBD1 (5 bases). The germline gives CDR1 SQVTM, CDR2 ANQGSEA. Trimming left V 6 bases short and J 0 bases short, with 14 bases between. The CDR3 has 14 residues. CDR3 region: CSVQTVPMNTEAFF. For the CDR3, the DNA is TGCAGCGTCCAGACAGTTCCTATGAACACTGAAGCTTTCTTT.

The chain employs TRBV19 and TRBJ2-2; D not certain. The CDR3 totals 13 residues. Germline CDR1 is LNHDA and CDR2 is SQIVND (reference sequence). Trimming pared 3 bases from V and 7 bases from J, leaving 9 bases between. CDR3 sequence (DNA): TGTGCCAGTAGTATCAGGTTCGGCGGGGAGCTGTTTTTT. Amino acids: CASSIRFGGELFF.

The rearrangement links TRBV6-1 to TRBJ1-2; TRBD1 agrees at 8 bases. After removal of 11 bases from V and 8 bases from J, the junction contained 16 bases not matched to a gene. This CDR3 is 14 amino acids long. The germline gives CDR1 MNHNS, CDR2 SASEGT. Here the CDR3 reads CASLPDRAGGGYTF. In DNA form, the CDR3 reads TGTGCCTCCCTTCCGGACAGGGCTGGCGGGGGCTACACCTTC.

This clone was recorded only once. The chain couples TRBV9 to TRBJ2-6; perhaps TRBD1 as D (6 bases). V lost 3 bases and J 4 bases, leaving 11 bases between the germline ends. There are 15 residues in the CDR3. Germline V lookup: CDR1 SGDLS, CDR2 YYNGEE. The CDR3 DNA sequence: TGTGCCAGCAGCGCCACAGGGACCGGGGCCAACGTCCTGACTTTC. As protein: CASSATGTGANVLTF.

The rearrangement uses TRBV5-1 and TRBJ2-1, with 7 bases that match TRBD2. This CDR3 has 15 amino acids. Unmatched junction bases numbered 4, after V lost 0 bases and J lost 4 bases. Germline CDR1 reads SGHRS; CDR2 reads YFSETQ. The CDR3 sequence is CASSLAGGGYNEQFF. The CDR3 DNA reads TGCGCCAGCAGCTTGGCTGGGGGGGGTTACAATGAGCAGTTCTTC. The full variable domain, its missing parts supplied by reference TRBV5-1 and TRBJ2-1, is KAGVTQTPRYLIKTRGQQVTLSCSPISGHRSVSWYQQTPGQGLQFLFEYFSETQRNKGNFPGRFSGRQFSNSRSEMNVSTLELGDSALYLCASSLAGGGYNEQFFGPGTRLTVL.

The CDR3 DNA is TGTGCCTGGAGTCGTGTAGAGCTTAGGAACACTGAAGCTTTCTTT. Protein: CAWSRVELRNTEAFF. The chain has TRBV30 and TRBJ1-1, with unresolved D. Germline-derived CDR1 and CDR2 are GTSNPN and SVGIG (reference sequence). The CDR3 spans 15 residues. V lost 2 bases, J lost 1 base, and 14 bases lay in between.

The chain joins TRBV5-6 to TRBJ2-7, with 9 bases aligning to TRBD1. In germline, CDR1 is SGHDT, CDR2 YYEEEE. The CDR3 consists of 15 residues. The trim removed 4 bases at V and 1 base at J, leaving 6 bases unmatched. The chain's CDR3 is CASSDRDRASYEQYF. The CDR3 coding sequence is TGTGCCAGCAGCGACCGGGACAGGGCATCCTACGAGCAGTACTTC.

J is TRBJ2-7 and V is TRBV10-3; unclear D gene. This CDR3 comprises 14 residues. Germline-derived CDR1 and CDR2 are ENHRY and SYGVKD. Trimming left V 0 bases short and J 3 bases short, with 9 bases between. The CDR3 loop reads CAISESRAFYEQYF. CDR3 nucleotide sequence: TGTGCCATCAGTGAGTCGCGAGCGTTCTACGAGCAGTACTTC.

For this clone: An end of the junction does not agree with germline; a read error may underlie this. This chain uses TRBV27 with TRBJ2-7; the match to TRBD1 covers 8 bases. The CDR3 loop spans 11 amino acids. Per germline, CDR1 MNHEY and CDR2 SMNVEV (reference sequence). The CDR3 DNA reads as TGTGCCAGCGGATCTAAGGACAGGGCGTTCTTC. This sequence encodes CASGSKDRAFF.

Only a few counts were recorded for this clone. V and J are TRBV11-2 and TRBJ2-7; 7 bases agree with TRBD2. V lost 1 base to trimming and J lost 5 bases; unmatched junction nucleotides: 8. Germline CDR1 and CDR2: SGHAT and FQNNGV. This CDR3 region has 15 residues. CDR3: CASSLGGGVGNEQYF. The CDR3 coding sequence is TGTGCCAGCAGCTTAGGCGGGGGAGTGGGGAACGAGCAGTACTTC.

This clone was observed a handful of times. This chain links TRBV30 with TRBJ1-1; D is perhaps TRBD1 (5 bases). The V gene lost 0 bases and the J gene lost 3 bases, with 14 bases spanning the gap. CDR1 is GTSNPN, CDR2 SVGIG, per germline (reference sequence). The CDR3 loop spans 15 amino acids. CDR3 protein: CAWSVTAGRYTEAFF. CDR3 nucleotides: TGTGCCTGGAGTGTAACGGCAGGGAGGTACACTGAAGCTTTCTTT.

The CDR3 here is CASRLAEYNEQFF. The CDR3, as DNA: TGTGCCTCCCGACTAGCGGAATACAATGAGCAGTTCTTC. The V gene is TRBV30, the J gene TRBJ2-1; the match to TRBD2 covers 9 bases. Germline CDR1 and CDR2: GTSNPN and SVGIG (reference sequence). V lost 7 bases to trimming and J lost 4 bases; unmatched junction nucleotides: 5. The CDR3 is 13 residues long.